One sample yielded the 10 T cell receptor beta chains listed below, sequenced in a study of blood T cells in healthy people across ages. It was with a sample-barcoded 5' primer and a J-beta primer mix that a second PCR of about 6 to 12 cycles was run. TCRdb processed the 5' RACE reads anew with MiXCR; each CDR3 protein has one entry. The table lists around 780,000 distinct CDR3 sequences, roughly 26% of them singletons. These data also formed part of another study, on T cells of mothers and their children.

Sequenced sample: blood. The source of these receptors is a boy between 10 and 17 years old in good health.

The chain couples TRBV6-5 to TRBJ2-3, with a weak D call TRBD2 (5 bases). This CDR3 region has 17 residues. Germline CDR1 MNHEY, CDR2 SVGAGI. V was clipped by 2 bases and J by 2 bases, with 17 bases between them. CDR3 sequence: CASSYGLARENTDTQYF. Written as DNA, the CDR3 is TGTGCCAGCAGTTACGGGCTAGCTCGAGAAAACACAGATACGCAGTATTTT.

The V call is TRBV10-3, the J call TRBJ2-5; D is ambiguous. Germline assignment: CDR1 ENHRY and CDR2 SYGVKD. This CDR3 region has 15 residues. V was trimmed by 2 bases and J by 5 bases, leaving 15 bases between them. CDR3 in amino acids: CAISEPTAGWETQYF. The CDR3, as DNA: TGTGCCATCAGTGAGCCCACCGCCGGTTGGGAGACCCAGTACTTC.

This sequence joins TRBV7-2 and TRBJ1-4; D ambiguous. Trimming pared 3 bases from V and 3 bases from J, leaving 11 bases between. This CDR3 is built from 15 residues. Looked up from germline, CDR1 is SGHTA and CDR2 is FQGNSA. For the CDR3, the DNA is TGTGCCAGCAGCTTCGACGCGGGGTCTAATGAAAAACTGTTTTTT. It codes for CASSFDAGSNEKLFF.

The rearrangement uses TRBV6-5 and TRBJ2-3; D unclear. The CDR3 has 13 residues. Germline V CDR1 and CDR2: MNHEY, SVGAGI. The V gene lost 7 bases and the J gene lost 2 bases, with 10 bases spanning the gap. In DNA form, the CDR3 reads TGTGCCAGCAAGCCCCTCACCACAGATACGCAGTATTTT. The encoded protein is CASKPLTTDTQYF.

This sequence joins TRBV15 and TRBJ1-2, with 11 bases fitting TRBD1. Germline V lookup: CDR1 LNHNV, CDR2 YYDKDF (reference sequence). The CDR3 has 17 residues. Germline trimming cut 3 bases from V and 6 bases from J; bases unmatched to any gene: 12. The CDR3 sequence: CATSSTSYRTGGDGYTF. The CDR3 DNA reads TGTGCCACCAGCAGCACCTCCTACAGGACAGGGGGCGATGGCTACACCTTC. Filled out from reference TRBV15 and TRBJ1-2, the complete variable domain reads DAMVIQNPRYQVTQFGKPVTLSCSQTLNHNVMYWYQQKSSQAPKLLFHYYDKDFNNEADTPDNFQSRRPNTSFCFLDIRSPGLGDTAMYLCATSSTSYRTGGDGYTFGSGTRLTVV.

The sample holds a few counts of this clonotype. The V gene is TRBV6-1, the J gene TRBJ2-7; the match to TRBD2 covers 9 bases. J gave up 5 bases and V 7 bases, and 6 bases lay outside the gene matches. CDR1 and CDR2 (germline): MNHNS, SASEGT. CDR3 size: 13 residues. The CDR3 here is CASTGLANNEQYF. CDR3 bases: TGTGCCAGCACCGGACTAGCGAACAACGAGCAGTACTTC.

This clonotype was detected a few times. The genes are TRBV7-9 and TRBJ2-7, with TRBD1 identical over 7 bases. The junction had 15 bases not matched to a gene; V was cut back by 3 bases and J by 4 bases. From germline, CDR1 is SEHNR and CDR2 FQNEAQ (reference sequence). The CDR3 has 17 amino acids. The CDR3 sequence is CASSLRTGQFGEYEQYF. The DNA for the CDR3 is TGTGCCAGCAGCTTGAGGACGGGACAGTTCGGGGAATACGAGCAGTACTTC.

This clonotype was found a few times. Relative to the germline gene, one junction end is altered; a read error may explain this. The V and J genes are TRBV2 and TRBJ1-2, with D unclear. The CDR3 contains 13 residues. Germline V gene sequence: CDR1 SNHLY, CDR2 FYNNEI. The CDR3 DNA is TGTGCCGGCAGTGAGGTAGGGAATGGAGGCTACACCTTC. Amino acid sequence: CAGSEVGNGGYTF.

This chain links TRBV5-1 with TRBJ2-3; 10 bases are a match to TRBD2. The germline V gene encodes CDR1 SGHRS and CDR2 YFSETQ. CDR3 length equals 16 residues. Trimming removed 1 base from V and 2 bases from J; junction bases left unmatched: 4. CDR3 DNA: TGCGCCAGCAGCTTGCGTAGCGGGGGGTCCACAGATACGCAGTATTTT. As protein: CASSLRSGGSTDTQYF.

This clonotype was seen more than once but under ten times. This sequence joins TRBV7-9 and TRBJ1-4; D not certain. CDR1 SEHNR and CDR2 FQNEAQ come from the germline V gene (reference sequence). This CDR3 region has 14 residues. Trimming left V 5 bases short and J 4 bases short, with 11 bases between. The CDR3 region is CASSMSGGNEKLFF. CDR3 sequence (DNA): TGTGCCAGCAGCATGTCCGGCGGTAATGAAAAACTGTTTTTT.